Listed below are T cell receptor beta chains from one sample, sequenced in a study of T cell repertoires in cytomegalovirus infection. TCRdb itself ran the reads through MiXCR, one entry per CDR3 protein. The data show some 940,000 distinct CDR3 sequences, 31% seen once. These TCRs are of unknown antigen specificity. The material was cultured CD8+ T cells from PBMCs, obtained from culture after CMV antigen stimulation. These receptors were collected from a human donor in good health (CMV status not recorded). Some clones in this sample may be carry-over from other donors' samples. CDR3s include the opening cysteine and the closing phenylalanine or tryptophan. D genes are given only for firm matches. Where a row states a size, it is once, few, many or the class of an expanded clone; other rows omit it.

v_call	clone_size	d_call	j_call	cdr3_aa	cdr3_nt
TRBV10-3	few	NA	TRBJ2-5	CAIRTRSSGKETQYF	TGTGCCATCAGGACAAGGAGTAGCGGAAAAGAGACCCAGTACTTC
TRBV7-8	NA	NA	TRBJ2-1	CASMGRNEQFF	TGTGCCAGCATGGGTAGAAATGAGCAGTTCTTC
TRBV28	many	NA	TRBJ2-1	CASSYDRSSYNEQFF	TGTGCCAGCAGCTATGACAGGAGCTCCTACAATGAGCAGTTCTTC
TRBV4-1	few	TRBD1	TRBJ2-1	CASSQVTGEDYNEQFF	TGCGCCAGCAGCCAAGTGACAGGGGAGGATTACAATGAGCAGTTCTTC
TRBV12-3/TRBV12-4	few	NA	TRBJ1-1	CASSYNSLNTEAFF	TGTGCCAGCAGTTACAACAGCCTGAACACTGAAGCTTTCTTT
TRBV28	NA	TRBD2	TRBJ2-1	CASSGEGTGTSGGAVYNKQFF	TGTGCCAGCTCAGGTGAAGGCACCGGGACTAGCGGGGGGGCGGTCTACAATAAGCAGTTCTTC
TRBV6-1	few	NA	TRBJ1-1	CASSIGSYLPRDRNTEAFF	TGTGCCAGCAGTATCGGGTCCTACCTACCTAGGGACCGGAACACTGAAGCTTTCTTT
TRBV7-9	NA	NA	TRBJ1-6	CASSRDVLVSPLHF	TGTGCCAGCAGCCGGGACGTTTTGGTTTCACCCCTCCACTTT
TRBV12-3/TRBV12-4	few	TRBD1	TRBJ2-6	CASTQGGPGANVLTF	TGTGCCAGCACCCAAGGGGGCCCTGGGGCCAACGTCCTGACTTTC
TRBV12-3/TRBV12-4	few	NA	TRBJ2-2	CASSPGGVELFF	TGTGCCAGCAGTCCTGGTGGGGTGGAGCTGTTTTTT
TRBV19	NA	NA	TRBJ2-2	CASSIVGFANTGELFF	TGTGCCAGTAGTATAGTAGGGTTCGCGAACACCGGGGAGCTGTTTTTT
TRBV11-2	few	TRBD1	TRBJ2-5	CASLGIWGTGQETQYF	TGTGCCAGTCTGGGGATCTGGGGGACAGGGCAAGAGACCCAGTACTTC
TRBV4-1	NA	TRBD2	TRBJ2-5	CASSHRPGGQETQYF	TGCGCCAGCAGCCACAGACCGGGAGGCCAAGAGACCCAGTACTTC
TRBV7-6	many	TRBD2	TRBJ2-5	CASSLRRGAQRETQYF	TGTGCCAGCAGCTTACGGCGGGGGGCCCAGCGGGAGACCCAGTACTTC
TRBV11-1	many	NA	TRBJ1-1	CASSLTDVGVNTEAFF	TGTGCCAGCAGCTTAACTGACGTTGGCGTGAACACTGAAGCTTTCTTT
TRBV9	few	TRBD2	TRBJ2-1	CASSVAKSGGVSNEQFF	TGTGCCAGCAGCGTAGCCAAGAGCGGGGGGGTCTCGAATGAGCAGTTCTTC
TRBV4-1	once	NA	TRBJ2-5	CASSQDSGLLDMETQYF	TGCGCCAGCAGCCAAGATTCAGGCCTGCTTGATATGGAGACCCAGTACTTC